These T cell receptor beta chains were read from a single sample in a study of cytomegalovirus exposure and HLA in healthy donors. Assay used: immunoSEQ multiplex PCR; TCRdb lists only in-frame clones, some missing. The repertoire holds about 180,000 clones, with roughly 78% as singletons. Source material: PBMCs. These receptors all stem from a woman aged 25 to 39 in good health and CMV-seronegative. Both conserved end residues are trimmed from each CDR3. For some rows the clone size is stated as once, few or many, or as a class when expanded; others skip it.

V gene	J gene	clone size	CDR3 protein
TRBV2	TRBJ2-7	NA	ASMPGGLGEQY
TRBV11-1	TRBJ2-1	few	ASSLGAPQLNNEQF
TRBV9	TRBJ2-5	NA	ASSFRQGRGETQY
TRBV7-2	TRBJ1-2	NA	ASSFWTGDYGYT
TRBV2	TRBJ1-2	few	ASREGPNYGYT
TRBV7-2	TRBJ1-2	once	ASSKRRQNYGYT
TRBV7-9	TRBJ1-2	NA	ASSSGQGNYGYT
TRBV11-1	TRBJ2-1	NA	ASSLGLLADTNEQF
TRBV5-1	TRBJ2-3	NA	ASSPGPARGGTDTQY
TRBV4-1	TRBJ2-4	NA	ASSRVLAKNIQY
TRBV15	TRBJ1-5	NA	ATSRDGGGQNQPQH
TRBV6-5	TRBJ1-2	NA	ASSYSGQGNYGYT
TRBV16	TRBJ1-1	NA	ASSLTGANTEAF
TRBV6-1	TRBJ2-7	NA	ASTLGSAYEQY
TRBV5-1	TRBJ2-7	few	ASAPSGEAYEQY
TRBV7-9	TRBJ1-5	NA	ASSLGRQPQH
TRBV19	TRBJ2-7	NA	ASSPGASYEQY
TRBV11-2	TRBJ2-3	NA	ASTKTISTDTQY
TRBV5-6	TRBJ2-3	NA	ASSLAPSGDPTDTQY
TRBV5-6	TRBJ2-1	NA	ASSLDRGNEQF
TRBV6-5	TRBJ2-7	few	ASSLNNRGEQY
TRBV4-1	TRBJ2-7	NA	ASSLLLTGTPSYEQY
TRBV11-2	TRBJ2-7	NA	ASSLRTGNYEQY
TRBV7-2	TRBJ1-1	once	ASSLRWRNTEAF
TRBV7-9	TRBJ1-1	NA	ASNPDTRAGTEAF
TRBV18	TRBJ1-2	NA	ASSSGRQGNYGYT
TRBV2	TRBJ1-2	NA	ASGTRGYT
TRBV7-3	TRBJ2-5	NA	ASSLGTQETQY
TRBV9	TRBJ2-3	once	ASSAPSGSDTQY
TRBV5-1	TRBJ2-5	NA	ASSLADRGAGETQY
TRBV29-1	NA	NA	SVYLSDSKAYEQY
TRBV5-5	TRBJ1-5	NA	ASSFTGGDQPQH
TRBV15	TRBJ1-1	NA	ATSPQGGSEAF
TRBV30	TRBJ2-7	NA	ACPGTGPYEQY
TRBV5-1	TRBJ2-7	few	ASSLEFWAGGSYEQY
TRBV7-2	TRBJ1-5	once	ASSLPMRPQH
TRBV5-5	TRBJ2-7	NA	ASSPDRAQQY
TRBV10-2	TRBJ1-6	NA	ASSESWTGRSPLH
TRBV29-1	TRBJ2-7	NA	SVADRVYSYEQY
TRBV6-1	TRBJ1-2	NA	ASSLRTGGLGYT
TRBV10-2	TRBJ2-7	NA	AGGLAGGNEQY
TRBV2	TRBJ1-5	NA	ASKGGTTNQPQH
TRBV7-2	TRBJ2-5	NA	ASSLTRLAGQETQY
TRBV5-1	TRBJ1-2	NA	ASSPGALTLRTLQYGYT
TRBV25-1	TRBJ2-5	NA	ASSLPGLAGQETQY
TRBV5-1	TRBJ2-2	few	ASSLTKNRGGAGELF
TRBV5-6	TRBJ1-2	once	ASSLDDYGHT
TRBV11-2	TRBJ2-7	few	ASSPGQGTSYEQY
TRBV6-6	TRBJ1-1	NA	ASSVRTGGVNTEAF
TRBV10-1	TRBJ2-7	NA	ASSEDPQGAGSEQY
TRBV4-2	TRBJ2-7	NA	ASSQEGGTRIHGEQY